This T cell receptor (beta chain) was found in a study of blood T cell repertoires in COVID-19. CDR1 MNHNS and CDR2 SASEGT come from the germline V gene. The length of the CDR3 is 14 residues. Trimming shortened V by 3 bases and J by 5 bases, and 13 bases separated the two germline ends. Produced via immunoSEQ multiplex PCR; TCRdb's table is partial and in-frame only. Here the sample spans roughly 200,000 clones, 80% to 90% being singletons. The source material was PBMCs or T cells enriched from blood (not recorded which). The sequence derives from a man aged 25-45 years who had recovered from COVID-19. The V and J genes are TRBV6-1 and TRBJ2-5; D gene ambiguous. CDR3 protein: CASSDLSGPETQYF. CDR3 sequence (DNA): TGTGCCAGCAGTGATTTGTCTGGGCCGGAGACCCAGTACTTC.